Listed below are T cell receptor beta chains from one sample, sequenced in a study of siplizumab effects on memory and regulatory T cells. The method was immunoSEQ multiplex PCR; TCRdb's version includes in-frame clones alone and lacks a portion of them. The sample yields 90,000 to 120,000 clones, 90% to 95% seen once. Sequences were obtained from Tregs sorted from blood. The receptors were sampled from a human donor in good health. CDR3s include the opening cysteine and the closing phenylalanine or tryptophan. The order of the fields is V gene, D gene, clone size, J gene, CDR3 DNA, CDR3 protein. D genes are given only for firm matches. Part of the rows lack a size; the others show once, few, many or a class for expanded clones.

v_gene: TRBV2
d_gene: TRBD2
abundance: NA
j_gene: TRBJ2-4
CDR3nt: TGTGCCAGCAGCCTAGCGGGAGGTTTTGGGAACTTC
CDR3aa: CASSLAGGFGNF

v_gene: TRBV6-5
d_gene: NA
abundance: NA
j_gene: TRBJ1-2
CDR3nt: TGTGCCACCGTGGCGCCGTTCATTGGCTACACCTTC
CDR3aa: CATVAPFIGYTF

v_gene: TRBV28
d_gene: NA
abundance: NA
j_gene: TRBJ1-4
CDR3nt: TGTGCCAGCAGTTTAATGGACAGACATGAAAAACTGTTTTTT
CDR3aa: CASSLMDRHEKLFF

v_gene: TRBV4-1
d_gene: NA
abundance: NA
j_gene: TRBJ2-1
CDR3nt: TGCGCCAGCAGCCAAGAAGGAAGTGGGGCGGACAATGAGCAGTTCTTC
CDR3aa: CASSQEGSGADNEQFF

v_gene: TRBV18
d_gene: NA
abundance: NA
j_gene: TRBJ2-7
CDR3nt: TGTGCCAGCTCACCAATAGGATCGGGGGCCTACGAGCAGTACTTC
CDR3aa: CASSPIGSGAYEQYF

v_gene: TRBV5-1
d_gene: TRBD2
abundance: NA
j_gene: TRBJ2-7
CDR3nt: TGCGCCAGCAGCTTTGGGACTAGCGGGAGGGCCACGGGCGAGCAGTACTTC
CDR3aa: CASSFGTSGRATGEQYF

v_gene: TRBV29-1
d_gene: NA
abundance: NA
j_gene: TRBJ2-6
CDR3nt: TGCAGCGTGACTAGTTTTCATGCTGGGGCCAACGTCCTGACTTTC
CDR3aa: CSVTSFHAGANVLTF

v_gene: TRBV6-5
d_gene: NA
abundance: once
j_gene: TRBJ2-2
CDR3nt: TGTGCCAGCAGTTATGAGGGACGTACCGGGGAGCTGTTTTTT
CDR3aa: CASSYEGRTGELFF

v_gene: TRBV30
d_gene: TRBD1
abundance: NA
j_gene: TRBJ1-3
CDR3nt: TGTGCCTGGAGGGACAGGGCCAAAGGAAACACCATATATTTT
CDR3aa: CAWRDRAKGNTIYF

v_gene: TRBV7-2
d_gene: TRBD2
abundance: NA
j_gene: TRBJ2-7
CDR3nt: TGTGCCAGCAGCCGGGGAGCGGGGATCTACGAGCAGTACTTC
CDR3aa: CASSRGAGIYEQYF

v_gene: TRBV5-6
d_gene: NA
abundance: NA
j_gene: TRBJ2-3
CDR3nt: TGTGCCAGCAGCTTGGCAGATACGCAGTATTTT
CDR3aa: CASSLADTQYF

v_gene: TRBV14
d_gene: NA
abundance: NA
j_gene: TRBJ2-7
CDR3nt: TGTGCCAGCAGCCAAACAGGGTGGCACGAGCAGTACTTC
CDR3aa: CASSQTGWHEQYF

v_gene: TRBV7-9
d_gene: NA
abundance: NA
j_gene: TRBJ2-7
CDR3nt: TGTGCCAGCAGTTTTGCCCTAGGGGGCTACGAGCAGTACTTC
CDR3aa: CASSFALGGYEQYF

v_gene: TRBV5-4
d_gene: NA
abundance: NA
j_gene: TRBJ2-1
CDR3nt: TGTGCCAGCAGCTTGGTCGGGGGCTATGAGCAGTTCTTC
CDR3aa: CASSLVGGYEQFF

v_gene: TRBV2
d_gene: NA
abundance: NA
j_gene: TRBJ2-5
CDR3nt: TGTGCCAGCAGTGAATGGGAGACCCAGTACTTC
CDR3aa: CASSEWETQYF

v_gene: TRBV6-4
d_gene: NA
abundance: few
j_gene: TRBJ2-1
CDR3nt: TGTGCCAGCAGCCGACAGGGAGGAGGGGGCTCCTACAATGAGCAGTTCTTC
CDR3aa: CASSRQGGGGSYNEQFF

v_gene: TRBV5-1
d_gene: NA
abundance: NA
j_gene: TRBJ2-1
CDR3nt: TGCGCCAGCAGCCCGGGGGCTTACAATGAGCAGTTCTTC
CDR3aa: CASSPGAYNEQFF

v_gene: TRBV5-1
d_gene: TRBD1
abundance: NA
j_gene: TRBJ2-7
CDR3nt: TGCGCCAGCAGCCGCCGACAGGGGGCCTACGAGCAGTACTTC
CDR3aa: CASSRRQGAYEQYF

v_gene: TRBV27
d_gene: NA
abundance: NA
j_gene: TRBJ2-7
CDR3nt: TGTGCCAGCAGTTTCCGAGGGGACGAGCAGTACTTC
CDR3aa: CASSFRGDEQYF

v_gene: TRBV5-1
d_gene: TRBD2
abundance: NA
j_gene: TRBJ2-3
CDR3nt: TGCGCCAGCAGCTTGGATTCGGGGGGACTTCCCACAGATACGCAGTATTTT
CDR3aa: CASSLDSGGLPTDTQYF

v_gene: TRBV5-4
d_gene: NA
abundance: NA
j_gene: TRBJ1-1
CDR3nt: TGTGCCAGCAGCTATGACGTAGTGATGAACACTGAAGCTTTCTTT
CDR3aa: CASSYDVVMNTEAFF

v_gene: TRBV28
d_gene: NA
abundance: NA
j_gene: TRBJ2-7
CDR3nt: TGTGCCAGCATGGGACCATACGGCGAGCAGTACTTC
CDR3aa: CASMGPYGEQYF

v_gene: TRBV18
d_gene: NA
abundance: NA
j_gene: TRBJ2-1
CDR3nt: TGTGCCAGCTCACCAGGGACTCCCCAGTTCTTC
CDR3aa: CASSPGTPQFF

v_gene: TRBV10-3
d_gene: NA
abundance: NA
j_gene: TRBJ2-6
CDR3nt: TGTGCCATCAGTGGGGATAGGGGTTTCGGGGCCAACGTCCTGACTTTC
CDR3aa: CAISGDRGFGANVLTF

v_gene: TRBV15
d_gene: NA
abundance: NA
j_gene: TRBJ1-5
CDR3nt: TGTGCCACCAGCAGAGTTGATAGCAATCAGCCCCAGCATTTT
CDR3aa: CATSRVDSNQPQHF